This T cell receptor beta chain emerged from a study of CD8+CD57+ T cells in acquired aplastic anemia. Sequencing was done on patients that had shown CD8+CD57+ cell expansion by flow cytometry. The table lists this clonotype with many counts. Looked up from germline, CDR1 is SGHVS and CDR2 is FNYEAQ. Trimming shortened V by 5 bases and J by 0 bases, and 11 bases separated the two germline ends. This CDR3 comprises 15 residues. The template used for profiling TCR beta VDJ and CDR3 was genomic DNA. Using its own MiXCR run on the reads, TCRdb lists one record per CDR3 protein. The sample contains 150,000 to 200,000 distinct CDR3 sequences, around half of which appear only once.

The specimen sequenced was sorted CD4+, CD8+, or CD8+CD57+ T cells (not recorded which) from PBMCs. V usage is TRBV7-6 and J usage is TRBJ1-3; a weak D match, TRBD1 (5 bases). The receptor was derived from a human donor with aplastic anemia. CDR3 sequence: CASSAGSSSGNTIYF. In nucleotides, the CDR3 is TGTGCCAGCAGCGCAGGGTCTAGCTCTGGAAACACCATATATTTT.